The TCR beta chain under discussion was sequenced for a study of blood T cell repertoires in COVID-19. Study-wide background: Acute and convalescent COVID-19 specimens originated in the United States, Italy and Spain. PBMCs, B-cell-depleted T cells, or T cells were the source of the cDNA or gDNA that made up the material.

The authors' processing: Amplification of reference gene primers provided the estimated nucleated cell counts. Sequenced by immunoSEQ multiplex PCR; TCRdb stores in-frame clones only, minus some. That table furnishes V, J and clone size, whereas the DNA furnished D and trimming. The sample comprises 350,000 to 450,000 clones, around 86% of which are singletons, and around 3% rests with the top ten. Germline V lookup: CDR1 SGHDN, CDR2 FVKESK. Trimming removed 1 base from V and 4 bases from J, with 8 bases in between. This CDR3 contains 14 residues. The rearrangement uses TRBV14 and TRBJ2-1; D is uncertain. This sequence originates from a human donor in a cohort sampled during active COVID-19. The sequencing sample was made of peripheral blood. For the CDR3, the DNA is TGTGCCAGCAGCCAAGTGAGCCTTTACAATGAGCAGTTCTTC. Translated, it gives CASSQVSLYNEQFF.